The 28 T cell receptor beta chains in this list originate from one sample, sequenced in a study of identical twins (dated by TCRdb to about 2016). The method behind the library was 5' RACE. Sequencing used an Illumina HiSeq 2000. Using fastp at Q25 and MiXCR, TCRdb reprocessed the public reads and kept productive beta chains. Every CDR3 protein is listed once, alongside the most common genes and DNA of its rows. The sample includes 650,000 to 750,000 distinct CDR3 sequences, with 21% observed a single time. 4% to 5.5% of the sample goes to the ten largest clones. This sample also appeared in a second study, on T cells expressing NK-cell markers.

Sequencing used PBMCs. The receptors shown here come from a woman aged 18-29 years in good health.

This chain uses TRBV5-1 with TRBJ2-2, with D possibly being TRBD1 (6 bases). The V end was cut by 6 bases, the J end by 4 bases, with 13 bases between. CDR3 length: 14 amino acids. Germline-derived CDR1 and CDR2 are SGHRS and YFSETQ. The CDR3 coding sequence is TGCGCCAGCAACCCGGACAGCCTCACCGGGGAGCTGTTTTTT. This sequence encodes CASNPDSLTGELFF.

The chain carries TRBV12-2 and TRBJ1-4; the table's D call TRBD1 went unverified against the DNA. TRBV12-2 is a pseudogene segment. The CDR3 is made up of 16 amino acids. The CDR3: CASRPRTGGGWEKLFF. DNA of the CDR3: TGTGCAAGTCGCCCCCGGACAGGGGGAGGATGGGAAAAACTGTTTTTT.

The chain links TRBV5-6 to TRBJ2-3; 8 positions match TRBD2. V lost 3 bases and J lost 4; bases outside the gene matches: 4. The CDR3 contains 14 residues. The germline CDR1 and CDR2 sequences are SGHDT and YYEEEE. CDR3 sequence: CASSSPAGADTQYF. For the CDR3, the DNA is TGTGCCAGCAGCTCGCCAGCGGGAGCAGATACGCAGTATTTT.

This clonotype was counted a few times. CDR3 in DNA: TGCAGTGCTAGCCCCGGGACTAGCGGGGCTAGCACAGATACGCAGTATTTT. It specifies CSASPGTSGASTDTQYF. The chain combines TRBV20-1 with TRBJ2-3; 13 bases agree with TRBD2. The CDR3 is made up of 17 amino acids. Germline-derived CDR1 and CDR2 are DFQATT and SNEGSKA (reference sequence). Losses at the gene ends were 3 bases for V and 0 bases for J; bases not matched to a gene: 6.

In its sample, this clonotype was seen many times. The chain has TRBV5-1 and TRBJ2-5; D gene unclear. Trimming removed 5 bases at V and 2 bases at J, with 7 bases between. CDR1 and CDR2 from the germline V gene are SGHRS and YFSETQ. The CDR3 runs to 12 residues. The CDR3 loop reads CASRRQQETQYF. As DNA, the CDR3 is TGCGCCAGCAGGCGGCAGCAAGAGACCCAGTACTTC.

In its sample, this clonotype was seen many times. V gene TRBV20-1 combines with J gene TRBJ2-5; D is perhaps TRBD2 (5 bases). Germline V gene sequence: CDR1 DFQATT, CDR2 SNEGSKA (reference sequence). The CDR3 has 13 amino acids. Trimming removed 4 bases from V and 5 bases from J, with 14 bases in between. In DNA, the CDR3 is TGCAGTGCTACCGGGCCCCGCGGGGAGACCCAGTACTTC. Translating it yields CSATGPRGETQYF.

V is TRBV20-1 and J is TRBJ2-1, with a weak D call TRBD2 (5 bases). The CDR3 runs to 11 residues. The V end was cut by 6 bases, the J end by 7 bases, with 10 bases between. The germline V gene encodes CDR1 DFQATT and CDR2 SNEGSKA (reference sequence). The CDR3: CSASTSNEQFF. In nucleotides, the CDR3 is TGCAGTGCGAGTACTAGTAATGAGCAGTTCTTC.

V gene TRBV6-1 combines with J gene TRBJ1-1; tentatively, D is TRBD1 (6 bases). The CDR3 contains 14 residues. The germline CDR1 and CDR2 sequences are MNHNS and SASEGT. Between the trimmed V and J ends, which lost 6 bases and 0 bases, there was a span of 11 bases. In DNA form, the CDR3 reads TGTGCCAGCAGAGCAGGGGTAATGAACACTGAAGCTTTCTTT. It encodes CASRAGVMNTEAFF.

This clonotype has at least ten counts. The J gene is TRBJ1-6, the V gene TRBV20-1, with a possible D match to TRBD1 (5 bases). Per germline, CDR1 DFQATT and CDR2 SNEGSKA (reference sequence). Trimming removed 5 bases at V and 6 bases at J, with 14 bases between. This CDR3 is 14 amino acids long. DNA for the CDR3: TGCAGTGCTCAATTTGGGGGGGGTAATTCACCCCTCCACTTT. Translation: CSAQFGGGNSPLHF.

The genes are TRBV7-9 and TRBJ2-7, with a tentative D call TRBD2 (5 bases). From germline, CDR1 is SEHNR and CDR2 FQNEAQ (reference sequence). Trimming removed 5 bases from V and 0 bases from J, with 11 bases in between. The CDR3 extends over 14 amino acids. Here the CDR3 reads CASSPTGNSYEQYF. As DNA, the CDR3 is TGTGCCAGCAGCCCTACCGGGAACTCCTACGAGCAGTACTTC.

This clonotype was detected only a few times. Written as DNA, the CDR3 is TGTGCCAGCAGGGAAACAGGGTCTAATCAGCCCCAGCATTTT. It encodes CASRETGSNQPQHF. The J gene is TRBJ1-5, the V gene TRBV2; the D gene is possibly TRBD1 (6 bases). In germline, CDR1 is SNHLY, CDR2 FYNNEI. The CDR3 is 14 residues long. Trimming left V 6 bases short and J 4 bases short, with 13 bases between.

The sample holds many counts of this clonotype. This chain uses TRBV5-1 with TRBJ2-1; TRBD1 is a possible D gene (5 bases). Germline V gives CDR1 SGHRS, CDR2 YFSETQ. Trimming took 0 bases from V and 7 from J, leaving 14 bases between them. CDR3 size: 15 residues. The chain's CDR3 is CASSLGQGSVNEQFF. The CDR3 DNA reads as TGCGCCAGCAGCTTGGGCCAGGGATCGGTAAATGAGCAGTTCTTC.

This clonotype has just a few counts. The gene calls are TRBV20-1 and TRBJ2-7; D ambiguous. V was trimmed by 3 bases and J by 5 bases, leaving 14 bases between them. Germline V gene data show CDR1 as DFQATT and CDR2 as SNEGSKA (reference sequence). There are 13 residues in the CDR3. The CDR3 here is CSARIDLDHEQYF. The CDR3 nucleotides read TGCAGTGCTAGGATCGACTTGGACCACGAGCAGTACTTC.

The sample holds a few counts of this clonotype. CDR3 nucleotides: TGCAGTGCACAAGCAGGGAACGGTGTCACTGAAGCTTTCTTT. The encoded protein is CSAQAGNGVTEAFF. The rearrangement links TRBV20-1 to TRBJ1-1; weak D call: TRBD1 (5 bases). Trimming took 6 bases from V and 4 from J, leaving 18 bases between them. Germline V gives CDR1 DFQATT, CDR2 SNEGSKA (reference sequence). The CDR3 length is 14 residues.

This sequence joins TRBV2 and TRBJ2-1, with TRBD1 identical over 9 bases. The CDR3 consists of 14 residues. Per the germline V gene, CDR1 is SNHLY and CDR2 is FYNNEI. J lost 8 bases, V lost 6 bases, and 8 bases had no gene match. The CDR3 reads CASRADRGGDEQFF. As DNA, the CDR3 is TGTGCCAGCAGGGCGGACAGGGGAGGGGATGAGCAGTTCTTC.

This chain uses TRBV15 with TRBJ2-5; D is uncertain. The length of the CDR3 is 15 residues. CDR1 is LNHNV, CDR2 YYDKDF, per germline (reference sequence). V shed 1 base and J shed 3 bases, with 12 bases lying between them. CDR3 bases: TGTGCCACCAGCAGAGGGGCAAAGATGGAAGAGACCCAGTACTTC. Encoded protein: CATSRGAKMEETQYF.

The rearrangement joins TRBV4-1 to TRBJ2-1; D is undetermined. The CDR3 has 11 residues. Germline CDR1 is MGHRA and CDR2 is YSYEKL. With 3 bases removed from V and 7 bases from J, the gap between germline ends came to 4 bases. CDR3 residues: CASSHVNEQFF. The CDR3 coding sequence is TGCGCCAGCAGCCATGTGAATGAGCAGTTCTTC.

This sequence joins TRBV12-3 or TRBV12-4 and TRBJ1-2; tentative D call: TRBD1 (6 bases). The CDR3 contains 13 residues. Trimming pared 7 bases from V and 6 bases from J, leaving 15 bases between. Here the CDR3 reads CASTAGGAHGYTF. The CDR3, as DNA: TGTGCCAGCACCGCGGGGGGGGCTCATGGCTACACCTTC.

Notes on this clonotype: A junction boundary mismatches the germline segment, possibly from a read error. CDR3 sequence (DNA): TGTGCTAGCAGCTTAGGCAGCTACCAAGAGACCCAGTACTTC. This gives the protein CASSLGSYQETQYF. The gene calls are TRBV7-7 and TRBJ2-5; unclear D gene. The CDR3 is 14 residues long. Germline CDR1 SSHAT, CDR2 FNYEAQ (reference sequence).

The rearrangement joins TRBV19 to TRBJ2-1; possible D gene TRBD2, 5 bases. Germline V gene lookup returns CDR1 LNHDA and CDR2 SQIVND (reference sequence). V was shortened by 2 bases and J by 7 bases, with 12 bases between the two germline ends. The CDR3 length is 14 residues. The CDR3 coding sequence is TGTGCCAGTAGTATATCGATGGAGGCTAATGAGCAGTTCTTC. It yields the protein CASSISMEANEQFF.

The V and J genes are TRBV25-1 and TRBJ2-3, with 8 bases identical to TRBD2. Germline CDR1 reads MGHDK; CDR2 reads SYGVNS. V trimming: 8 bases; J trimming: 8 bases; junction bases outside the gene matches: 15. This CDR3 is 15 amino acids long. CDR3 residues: CASHHSAGTRGTQYF. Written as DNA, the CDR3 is TGTGCCAGCCATCATTCAGCGGGGACTAGGGGTACGCAGTATTTT.

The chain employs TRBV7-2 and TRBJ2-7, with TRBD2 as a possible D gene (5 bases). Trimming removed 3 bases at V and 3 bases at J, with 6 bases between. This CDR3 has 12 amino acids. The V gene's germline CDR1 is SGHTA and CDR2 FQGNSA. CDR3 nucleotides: TGTGCCAGCAGCTTCGACTACTACGAGCAGTACTTC. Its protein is CASSFDYYEQYF.

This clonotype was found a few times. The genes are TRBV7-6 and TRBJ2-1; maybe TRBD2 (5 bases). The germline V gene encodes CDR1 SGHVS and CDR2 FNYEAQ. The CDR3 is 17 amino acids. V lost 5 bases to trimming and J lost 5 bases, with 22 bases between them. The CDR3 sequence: CASSPSTSQIKDNEQFF. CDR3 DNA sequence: TGTGCCAGCAGCCCGAGCACTAGTCAGATAAAAGACAATGAGCAGTTCTTC.

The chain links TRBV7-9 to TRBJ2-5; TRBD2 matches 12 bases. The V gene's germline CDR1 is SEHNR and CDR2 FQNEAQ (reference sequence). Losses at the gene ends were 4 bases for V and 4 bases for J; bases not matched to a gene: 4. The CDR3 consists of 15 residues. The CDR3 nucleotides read TGTGCCAGCAGCTCGCCGGGACTAGCGGGAGAGACCCAGTACTTC. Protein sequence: CASSSPGLAGETQYF.

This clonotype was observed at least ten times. CDR3 region: CASSLPRDTQYF. In DNA form, the CDR3 reads TGTGCCAGCAGCCTTCCCCGGGATACGCAGTATTTT. The chain employs TRBV3-1 and TRBJ2-3; no clear D. The CDR3 covers 12 residues. Germline assignment: CDR1 LGHDT and CDR2 YNNKEL (reference sequence). V gave up 4 bases and J gave up 6 bases, with 8 bases separating them.

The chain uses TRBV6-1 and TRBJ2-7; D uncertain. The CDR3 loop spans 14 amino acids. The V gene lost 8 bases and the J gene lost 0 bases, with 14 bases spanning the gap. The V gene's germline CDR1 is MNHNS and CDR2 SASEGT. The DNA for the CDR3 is TGTGCCAGCTCTCTGACGGTGAGCTCCTACGAGCAGTACTTC. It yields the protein CASSLTVSSYEQYF.

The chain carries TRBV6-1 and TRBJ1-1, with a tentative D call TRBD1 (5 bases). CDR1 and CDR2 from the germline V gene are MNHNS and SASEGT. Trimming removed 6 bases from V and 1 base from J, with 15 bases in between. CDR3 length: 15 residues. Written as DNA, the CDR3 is TGTGCCAGCAGGGGGGAATTCCGATCGAACACTGAAGCTTTCTTT. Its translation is CASRGEFRSNTEAFF.

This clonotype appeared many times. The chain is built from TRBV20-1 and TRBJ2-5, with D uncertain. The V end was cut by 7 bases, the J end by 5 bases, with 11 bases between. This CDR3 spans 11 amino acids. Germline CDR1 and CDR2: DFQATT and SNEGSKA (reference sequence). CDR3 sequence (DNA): TGCAGTGTTAAGTCCCAGGAGACCCAGTACTTC. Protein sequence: CSVKSQETQYF.